The clone carrying this T cell receptor (beta chain) is labeled as medium-sized. The data are from a study of low-dose radiotherapy and immunotherapy resistance in tumors. The overall study: Each fraction for Cohort 1 was 0.5 Gy, given every 2 weeks, and the total came to 6.5 Gy. Patients were treated with intravenous nivolumab at 240 mg every two weeks and were also dosed with ipilimumab at 1 mg/kg every six weeks.

Time point reported: after trial treatment. Treatment noted: LDRT plus nivolumab, ipilimumab, low-dose cyclophosphamide and aspirin (RACIN trial). Donors, who were enrolled in a single-arm phase I dose-escalation trial, received nivolumab, ipilimumab, aspirin, low-dose cyclophosphamide and low-dose radiotherapy. Trimming took off 2 bases at V and 2 bases at J, with 12 bases between the two ends. In germline, CDR1 is MNHNY, CDR2 SVGAGI (reference sequence). The CDR3 is 15 amino acids. First-strand cDNA used TRAV- and TRBV-specific primers, covering alpha and beta chains. Using a constant-region primer together with a V-primer adapter, TCRs were subjected to roughly 20 PCR cycles of amplification. One entry per CDR3 protein results from TCRdb running MiXCR on the reads. The sample has about 30,000 distinct CDR3 sequences, about 53% seen once.

The clonotype was recovered from a male donor with gallbladder cancer. The chain has TRBV6-6 and TRBJ1-2; possibly TRBD1 for D (6 bases). The sequences come from PBMCs, collected after low-dose radiotherapy plus immunotherapy. CDR3 DNA sequence: TGTGCCAGCAGTTACGAAGGGGGACGGAACTATGGCTACACCTTC. Protein sequence: CASSYEGGRNYGYTF.